The 15 T cell receptor beta chains reported below all come from one sample, sequenced in a study of blood T cell repertoires in COVID-19. TCRdb's copy holds only in-frame clones and misses some; the assay was immunoSEQ multiplex PCR. The data contain a few hundred thousand clones, around 87% of them singletons. The material sequenced was PBMCs or T cells enriched from blood (not recorded which). These receptors came from a woman aged 45-59 years who had recovered from COVID-19.

In its sample, this clone was seen a few times. V gene TRBV7-3 combines with J gene TRBJ2-7; TRBD2 matches 8 bases. V shed 4 bases and J 4 bases; nucleotides not matched to a gene: 6. CDR1 and CDR2 from the germline V gene are SGHTA and FQGTGA. The length of the CDR3 is 14 residues. CDR3 protein: CASSYREGGYEQYF. For the CDR3, the DNA is TGTGCCAGCAGCTATCGGGAGGGTGGTTACGAGCAGTACTTC.

CDR3 region: CASSLGRERLDTQYF. The CDR3 coding sequence is TGTGCCAGCAGCTTAGGGCGGGAGAGGTTAGATACGCAGTATTTT. This chain links TRBV7-8 with TRBJ2-3; 7 bases match TRBD2. J lost 5 bases, V lost 1 base, and 6 bases had no gene match. The CDR3 has 15 residues. Per the germline V gene, CDR1 is SGHVS and CDR2 is FQNEAQ. The whole variable domain, remainder taken from reference TRBV7-8 and TRBJ2-3, is GAGVSQSPRYKVAKRGQDVALRCDPISGHVSLFWYQQALGQGPEFLTYFQNEAQLDKSGLPSDRFFAERPEGSVSTLKIQRTQQEDSAVYLCASSLGRERLDTQYFGPGTRLTVL.

The J gene is TRBJ2-3, the V gene TRBV2; 7 bases line up with TRBD2. The V and J ends lost 6 bases and 2 bases, in that order; junction bases with no gene match: 8. CDR3 size: 15 residues. Germline V lookup: CDR1 SNHLY, CDR2 FYNNEI. CDR3 sequence reads: CASRRFLAATDTQYF. The CDR3 DNA reads TGTGCCAGCAGACGATTTCTAGCGGCCACAGATACGCAGTATTTT.

This rearrangement joins TRBV6-2 or TRBV6-3 to TRBJ1-1; 8 bases line up with TRBD1. Per the germline V gene, CDR1 is MNHEY and CDR2 is SVGEGT. CDR3 length: 17 residues. J lost 3 bases, V lost 4 bases, and 13 bases had no gene match. This CDR3 is CASSSTQGAISYTEAFF. Written as DNA, the CDR3 is TGTGCCAGCAGTTCGACTCAGGGGGCGATTTCATACACTGAAGCTTTCTTT.

Here the CDR3 DNA reads TGTGCCAGCAGCTACGGGGACAGCCCCTACGAGCAGTACTTC. This sequence encodes CASSYGDSPYEQYF. The genes are TRBV7-2 and TRBJ2-7; 7 bases agree with TRBD1. In germline, CDR1 is SGHTA, CDR2 FQGNSA. V gave up 4 bases and J gave up 2 bases; unmatched junction bases: 5. This CDR3 region has 14 residues.

This clone has a single count. The gene calls are TRBV5-6 and TRBJ1-6; D is possibly TRBD1 (5 bases). V shed 0 bases and J shed 1 base, with 14 bases lying between them. The CDR3 is 18 amino acids. The V gene's germline CDR1 is SGHDT and CDR2 YYEEEE. Here the CDR3 reads CASSLGAGIFSYNSPLHF. CDR3 bases: TGTGCCAGCAGCTTGGGGGCAGGGATTTTTTCCTATAATTCACCCCTCCACTTT. The whole variable domain, filled in from reference TRBV5-6 and TRBJ1-6, reads DAGVTQSPTHLIKTRGQQVTLRCSPKSGHDTVSWYQQALGQGPQFIFQYYEEEERQRGNFPDRFSGHQFPNYSSELNVNALLLGDSALYLCASSLGAGIFSYNSPLHFGNGTRLTVT.

The chain couples TRBV28 to TRBJ1-4; the match to TRBD1 covers 8 bases. Germline loops: CDR1 MDHEN, CDR2 SYDVKM. The CDR3 runs to 15 residues. Germline trimming cut 5 bases from V and 6 bases from J; bases unmatched to any gene: 8. This CDR3 is CASSPTPGQDEKLFF. Here the CDR3 DNA reads TGTGCCAGCAGTCCGACCCCGGGACAGGATGAAAAACTGTTTTTT.

The genes are TRBV30 and TRBJ1-2; TRBD1 matches 8 bases. Germline V gene data show CDR1 as GTSNPN and CDR2 as SVGIG (reference sequence). The V segment lost 6 bases and the J segment 5 bases; nucleotides outside the gene matches: 2. This CDR3 contains 11 residues. In DNA, the CDR3 is TGTGCCTGCCGGACAGGGTATGGCTACACCTTC. Residues: CACRTGYGYTF.

This rearrangement joins TRBV7-2 to TRBJ2-7; TRBD2 matches at 11 bases. Germline V gives CDR1 SGHTA, CDR2 FQGNSA. This CDR3 contains 14 residues. V shed 8 bases and J 2 bases; nucleotides not matched to a gene: 5. CDR3 residues: CASAGTSGAYEQYF. Written as DNA, the CDR3 is TGTGCCAGCGCCGGGACTAGCGGAGCCTACGAGCAGTACTTC.

The rearrangement joins TRBV6-5 to TRBJ2-1; 8 bases fit TRBD2. V lost 6 bases to trimming and J lost 5 bases; unmatched junction nucleotides: 9. The CDR3 sequence is 15 residues long. CDR1 is MNHEY and CDR2 is SVGAGI in the germline V gene. CDR3 in amino acids: CASSFSGKVHNEQFF. CDR3 sequence (DNA): TGTGCCAGCAGCTTTAGCGGGAAGGTCCACAATGAGCAGTTCTTC.

The gene calls are TRBV28 and TRBJ2-7; 14 bases are shared with TRBD2. The CDR3 contains 18 residues. Losses at the gene ends were 6 bases for V and 2 bases for J; bases not matched to a gene: 12. Per germline, CDR1 MDHEN and CDR2 SYDVKM. CDR3 residues: CASSLTSGRAEATYEQYF. The CDR3 DNA reads TGTGCCAGCAGCTTGACTAGCGGGAGGGCCGAGGCGACCTACGAGCAGTACTTC.

The chain uses TRBV5-4 and TRBJ2-2; tentative D call: TRBD1 (5 bases). Trimming cost V 4 bases and J 4 bases, with 17 bases left between them. Germline V lookup: CDR1 SGHNT, CDR2 YYREEE (reference sequence). The CDR3 is 16 amino acids. The CDR3 region has the DNA TGTGCCAGCAGCACAAACCCAGGGCAGCCCACCGGGGAGCTGTTTTTT. This codes for CASSTNPGQPTGELFF. Variable domain in full (rest from reference TRBV5-4 and TRBJ2-2): ETGVTQSPTHLIKTRGQQVTLRCSSQSGHNTVSWYQQALGQGPQFIFQYYREEENGRGNFPPRFSGLQFPNYSSELNVNALELDDSALYLCASSTNPGQPTGELFFGEGSRLTVL.

V and J are TRBV4-1 and TRBJ1-2, with a possible D match to TRBD1 (5 bases). Trimming took off 4 bases at V and 1 base at J, with 16 bases between the two ends. This CDR3 spans 16 amino acids. CDR1 is MGHRA and CDR2 is YSYEKL in the germline V gene. This CDR3 reads CASSPGGAGYNYGYTF. The CDR3 nucleotides are TGCGCCAGCAGCCCCGGAGGGGCGGGGTATAACTATGGCTACACCTTC.

The chain joins TRBV7-2 to TRBJ2-1; the D gene is possibly TRBD2 (6 bases). The V gene lost 3 bases and the J gene lost 5 bases, with 14 bases spanning the gap. This CDR3 region has 15 residues. Germline CDR1 SGHTA, CDR2 FQGNSA. The CDR3 region is CASSFDLGGHNEQFF. The DNA for the CDR3 is TGTGCCAGCAGCTTTGATTTGGGGGGACACAATGAGCAGTTCTTC. Supplemented by reference TRBV7-2 and TRBJ2-1, the full variable domain reads GAGVSQSPSNKVTEKGKDVELRCDPISGHTALYWYRQSLGQGLEFLIYFQGNSAPDKSGLPSDRFSAERTGGSVSTLTIQRTQQEDSAVYLCASSFDLGGHNEQFFGPGTRLTVL.

The CDR3 spells CASSQTSGTDTQYF. In nucleotides, the CDR3 is TGTGCCAGCAGCCAAACTAGCGGCACAGATACGCAGTATTTT. The genes are TRBV3-1 (or the pseudogene TRBV3-2) and TRBJ2-3; 7 bases are a match to TRBD2. The CDR3 is 14 residues long. Germline CDR1 LGHDT, CDR2 YNNKEL (reference sequence). V was clipped by 2 bases and J by 1 base; unmatched bases: 0.